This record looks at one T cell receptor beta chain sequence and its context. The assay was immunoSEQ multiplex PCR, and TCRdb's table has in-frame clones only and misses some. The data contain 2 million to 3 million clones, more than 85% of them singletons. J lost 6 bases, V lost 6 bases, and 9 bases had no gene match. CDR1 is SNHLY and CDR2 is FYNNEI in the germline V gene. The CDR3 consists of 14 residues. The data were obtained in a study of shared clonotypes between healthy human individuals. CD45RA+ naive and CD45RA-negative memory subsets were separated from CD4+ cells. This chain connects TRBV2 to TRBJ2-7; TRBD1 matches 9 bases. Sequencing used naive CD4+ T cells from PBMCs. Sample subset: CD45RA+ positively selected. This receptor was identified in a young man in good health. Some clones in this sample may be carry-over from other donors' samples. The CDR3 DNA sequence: TGTGCCAGCAGCATGTCGGGACAGGGTGGCGAGCAGTACTTC. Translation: CASSMSGQGGEQYF.